This TCR beta chain was captured by sequencing in a study of cytomegalovirus exposure and HLA in healthy donors. Primers: 60 Vbeta forward and 13 Jbeta reverse. Libraries were prepared by immunoSEQ multiplex PCR; TCRdb keeps only in-frame clonotypes and omits some of them. The sample shows some 200,000 clones, 70% of them seen only once. Trimming took off 4 bases at V and 4 bases at J, with 17 bases between the two ends. CDR3 length: 15 amino acids. Per the germline V gene, CDR1 is SGDLS and CDR2 is YYNGEE. The chain combines TRBV9 with TRBJ2-5; weak D call: TRBD2 (6 bases). The sample comprised PBMCs. This receptor was identified in a middle-aged man in good health and CMV-seropositive. Written as DNA, the CDR3 is TGTGCCAGCAGCCCCCGGAGGGACCACGGAGAGACCCAGTACTTC. Translation gives CASSPRRDHGETQYF.